In this sample, the clone carrying this T cell receptor (beta chain) turned up many times. Its matching antigen is unknown. The sample is drawn from a study of liver allograft versus peripheral blood T cells. Whole-study context: Blood and transplanted-liver T cell receptor repertoires from recipients were compared. Regarding the study as a whole: Within liver allografts, T cell receptor repertoires were reportedly different from those in peripheral blood.

In TCRdb, the reads were re-called with MiXCR into one record per CDR3 protein. The sample yields fewer than 15,000 distinct CDR3 sequences, approximately 17% seen once. The V segment lost 5 bases and the J segment 5 bases; nucleotides outside the gene matches: 5. The length of the CDR3 is 13 residues. Germline V gene data show CDR1 as MNHEY and CDR2 as SVGAGI. The rearrangement joins TRBV6-5 to TRBJ1-1; 7 bases are a match to TRBD1. This receptor was obtained from a human patient who had a liver transplant. A subset of T cells may come from the graft donor. The CDR3 bases are TGTGCCAGCAGTGAACAGGGGCGGACTGAAGCTTTCTTT. Protein: CASSEQGRTEAFF.